The next 6 T cell receptor beta chains were all read from a single sample in a study of T cell repertoires in cytomegalovirus infection. Their specific antigens are unknown. Using its own MiXCR run on the reads, TCRdb lists one record per CDR3 protein. The repertoire holds 900,000 to 950,000 distinct CDR3 sequences, with 31% as singletons. The sequencing used cultured CD8+ T cells from PBMCs, collected from culture after CMV antigen stimulation. Every receptor here comes from a human donor in good health (CMV status not recorded). Some clones in this sample may be carry-over from other donors' samples.

This clonotype was detected only a few times. The V and J genes are TRBV7-6 and TRBJ2-7, with D tentatively TRBD1 (5 bases). The CDR3 covers 15 residues. Looked up from germline, CDR1 is SGHVS and CDR2 is FNYEAQ. Trimming cost V 5 bases and J 0 bases, with 14 bases left between them. In nucleotides, the CDR3 is TGTGCCAGCAGCCCGCCTGACAGCTACTCCTACGAGCAGTACTTC. Translating it yields CASSPPDSYSYEQYF.

This clonotype occurred a few times. The chain combines TRBV7-3 with TRBJ1-1; a possible D gene is TRBD1 (5 bases). The CDR3 contains 13 residues. Trimming left V 4 bases short and J 4 bases short, with 10 bases between. The germline gives CDR1 SGHTA, CDR2 FQGTGA. The CDR3 bases are TGTGCCAGCAGCTGGGACGTCGGCACTGAAGCTTTCTTT. It is translated as CASSWDVGTEAFF.

This chain connects TRBV29-1 to TRBJ2-1; 8 nucleotides match TRBD1. Germline V gene data show CDR1 as SQVTM and CDR2 as ANQGSEA. V lost 0 bases and J lost 3; bases outside the gene matches: 10. The CDR3 contains 17 residues. CDR3 loop: CSVEDYRGQGIYNEQFF. The CDR3 DNA is TGCAGCGTTGAAGATTATCGAGGACAGGGTATCTACAATGAGCAGTTCTTC.

The chain links TRBV7-9 to TRBJ2-7, with 9 positions matching TRBD1. V trimming: 5 bases; J trimming: 4 bases; junction bases outside the gene matches: 12. CDR1 SEHNR and CDR2 FQNEAQ come from the germline V gene (reference sequence). This CDR3 region has 16 residues. The CDR3 DNA reads as TGTGCCAGCAGCGAAACCGGGACAGGGATTCTTTACGAGCAGTACTTC. It encodes CASSETGTGILYEQYF.

The chain combines TRBV29-1 with TRBJ2-1; D is ambiguous. Between the trimmed V and J ends, which lost 0 bases and 8 bases, there was a span of 8 bases. From germline, CDR1 is SQVTM and CDR2 ANQGSEA. There are 12 residues in the CDR3. CDR3 sequence (DNA): TGCAGCGTTGAAGATCTCGGCTATGAGCAGTTCTTC. Its protein product is CSVEDLGYEQFF.

This clonotype was detected many times. This CDR3 reads CASSQDLVSLTDNSPLHF. The CDR3 region has the DNA TGTGCCAGCAGCCAAGATCTGGTTAGTTTGACAGACAATTCACCCCTCCACTTT. The genes are TRBV4-2 and TRBJ1-6; TRBD1 is a possible D gene (5 bases). CDR3 length equals 18 residues. Trimming cost V 0 bases and J 7 bases, with 19 bases left between them. Germline CDR1 reads LGHNA; CDR2 reads YNFKEQ.